These 11 T cell receptor beta chains were sequenced from one sample in a study of cytomegalovirus exposure and HLA in healthy donors. The study ran its PCR with 60 Vbeta and 13 Jbeta primers. TCRdb's copy holds only in-frame clones and misses some; the assay was immunoSEQ multiplex PCR. The table includes more than 150,000 clones, roughly 85% detected once. Sequenced sample: PBMCs. The receptors originated from a man aged 50 to 60 in good health and CMV-seropositive.

The rearrangement joins TRBV7-9 to TRBJ1-3; 9 bases line up with TRBD1. V lost 1 base, J lost 4 bases, and 5 bases stayed unmatched. Germline-derived CDR1 and CDR2 are SEHNR and FQNEAQ (reference sequence). The CDR3 loop spans 16 amino acids. The CDR3: CASSLGTGVAGNTIYF. CDR3 coding DNA: TGTGCCAGCAGCTTAGGGACAGGGGTAGCAGGAAACACCATATATTTT.

The V and J genes are TRBV19 and TRBJ2-3; 8 nucleotides match TRBD1. Germline V gene sequence: CDR1 LNHDA, CDR2 SQIVND (reference sequence). The J segment lost 5 bases and the V segment lost 5 bases, leaving 9 bases of the junction unmatched. The CDR3 is 15 residues long. CDR3 coding DNA: TGTGCCAGTAGTCTAGGGACAGGCAGTGGAGATACGCAGTATTTT. This sequence encodes CASSLGTGSGDTQYF.

This chain joins TRBV21-1 and TRBJ1-6; the table names TRBD1, a call not compared with the DNA. TRBV21-1 corresponds to a pseudogene. CDR3 size: 17 residues. Written as DNA, the CDR3 is TGTGCCAGCAGCCCACGAGGGTGGGACAGGGGGAATTCACCCCTCCACTTT. This translates into CASSPRGWDRGNSPLHF.

This rearrangement joins TRBV10-3 to TRBJ1-1, with TRBD1 matching 7 bases. The CDR3 totals 14 residues. V was pared by 6 bases and J by 2 bases, with 6 bases of the junction left unmatched. Germline V CDR1 and CDR2: ENHRY, SYGVKD. The DNA of the CDR3 is TGTGCCATCAGGAACAGGGGTGAAAACACTGAAGCTTTCTTT. Translating it yields CAIRNRGENTEAFF.

CDR3 sequence: CASRPGTSYEQYF. CDR3 DNA: TGCGCCAGCAGGCCAGGGACAAGCTACGAGCAGTACTTC. V gene TRBV5-1 combines with J gene TRBJ2-5; weak D call: TRBD1 (6 bases). Matching the DNA end better, TRBJ2-7 makes the J call doubtful. This CDR3 region has 13 residues. Per the germline V gene, CDR1 is SGHRS and CDR2 is YFSETQ.

The chain links TRBV13 to TRBJ2-1; possibly TRBD1 for D (6 bases). From germline, CDR1 is PRHDT and CDR2 FYEKMQ (reference sequence). This CDR3 has 15 amino acids. The V end lost 5 bases, the J end lost 6 bases, and 17 bases lay between the germline ends. The CDR3 here is CASSQSRQGSNEQFF. CDR3 in DNA: TGTGCCAGCAGCCAATCTCGGCAGGGGAGCAATGAGCAGTTCTTC. Based on the CDR3 plus reference TRBV13 and TRBJ2-1, the full variable domain is AAGVIQSPRHLIKEKRETATLKCYPIPRHDTVYWYQQGPGQDPQFLISFYEKMQSDKGSIPDRFSAQQFSDYHSELNMSSLELGDSALYFCASSQSRQGSNEQFFGPGTRLTVL.

This clone has just one count. This CDR3 is CASSSKQGSYQETQYF. The CDR3 DNA follows: TGTGCCAGCAGCTCCAAACAGGGCTCGTACCAAGAGACCCAGTACTTC. The chain employs TRBV5-4 and TRBJ2-5, with a possible D match to TRBD1 (6 bases). The CDR3 consists of 16 residues. Germline V gene sequence: CDR1 SGHNT, CDR2 YYREEE (reference sequence). V was pared by 3 bases and J by 0 bases, with 15 bases between.

This chain connects TRBV15 to TRBJ2-5; 8 bases line up with TRBD1. The end of the DNA is better explained by TRBJ2-7, so the J call may be wrong. CDR1 is LNHNV, CDR2 YYDKDF, per germline (reference sequence). The CDR3 totals 14 residues. Here the CDR3 reads CATSRGDRNYEQYF. DNA of the CDR3: TGTGCCACCAGCAGAGGGGACAGGAACTACGAGCAGTACTTC.

A note on this clone: The junction departs from the called germline gene at one end, perhaps through a read error. The sample carries other DNA sequences with the same CDR3. The chain uses TRBV10-3 and TRBJ1-1, with D possibly being TRBD1 (6 bases). The CDR3 totals 14 residues. The germline V gene encodes CDR1 ENHRY and CDR2 SYGVKD. The CDR3 is CAINSGTLNTEAFF. DNA for the CDR3: TGTGCCATCAATTCCGGGACATTGAACACTGAGGCTTTCTTT.

A few counts support this clone. V and J are TRBV10-1 and TRBJ1-2, with 8 bases lining up with TRBD1. The CDR3 length is 13 residues. Trimming cost V 6 bases and J 3 bases; bases outside gene matches: 3. The germline gives CDR1 WNHNN, CDR2 SYGVQD (reference sequence). CDR3 in amino acids: CASRDRGDYGYTF. The DNA of the CDR3 is TGCGCCAGCAGAGACAGGGGTGACTATGGCTACACCTTC.

The rearrangement links TRBV7-6 to TRBJ2-5; 8 bases line up with TRBD2. From germline, CDR1 is SGHVS and CDR2 FNYEAQ. J was trimmed by 1 base and V by 3 bases; bases with no gene match: 4. The CDR3 totals 15 residues. CDR3 nucleotide sequence: TGTGCCAGCAGCTTTGTAGCGGGGCCCCAAGAGACCCAGTACTTC. This gives the protein CASSFVAGPQETQYF.